The next 29 T cell receptor beta chains were all read from a single sample in a study of blood T cell repertoires in COVID-19 (dated by TCRdb to 2018 to 2020). The receptor library was made with the immunoSEQ multiplex PCR assay. The immuneACCESS repertoire file appears here via TCRdb, limited to in-frame rearrangements. These files lack a portion of the clones; in checked studies, under half of the deficit traces to unresolved V genes, and the cause of the others is not known. This sample has some 40,000 clones in its table, and roughly nine tenths of those were observed once. The ten top clones hold around a sixth of the sample. The sample consisted of peripheral blood. The origin of the receptors is a woman aged 25 to 45 in a cohort sampled during active COVID-19.

The chain joins TRBV6-5 to TRBJ2-3; tentative D call: TRBD2 (6 bases). Trimming left V 6 bases short and J 6 bases short, with 10 bases between. The germline gives CDR1 MNHEY, CDR2 SVGAGI. The length of the CDR3 is 12 residues. The chain's CDR3 is CASRSLADTQYF. For the CDR3, the DNA is TGTGCCAGCAGATCTCTAGCGGATACGCAGTATTTT.

This rearrangement joins TRBV19 to TRBJ1-1, with 7 nucleotides matching TRBD1. The ends lost 5 bases at V and 1 base at J; junction bases unmatched: 7. Germline CDR1 reads LNHDA; CDR2 reads SQIVND (reference sequence). The CDR3 extends over 15 amino acids. The CDR3 DNA sequence: TGTGCCAGTAGTGTAGGACAGGTTCAGAACACTGAAGCTTTCTTT. It translates to CASSVGQVQNTEAFF.

This clone has only a few counts. The chain has TRBV24-1 and TRBJ1-5, with 9 positions matching TRBD1. The CDR3 has 15 residues. Germline loops: CDR1 KGHDR, CDR2 SFDVKD. Trimming took 2 bases from V and 8 from J; bases not matched to a gene: 6. This CDR3 is CATSDSTGGLEPQHF. DNA of the CDR3: TGTGCCACCAGTGATTCTACAGGGGGCCTAGAGCCCCAGCATTTT.

This rearrangement joins TRBV2 to TRBJ2-7; 8 bases align to TRBD1. CDR1 is SNHLY, CDR2 FYNNEI, per germline. Trimming removed 8 bases from V and 5 bases from J; junction bases left unmatched: 11. This CDR3 spans 14 amino acids. The CDR3 DNA is TGTGCCAGCCAGGGGGCGACCCCGATCGACGAGCAGTACTTC. Protein: CASQGATPIDEQYF. Supplemented by reference TRBV2 and TRBJ2-7, the full variable domain reads EPEVTQTPSHQVTQMGQEVILRCVPISNHLYFYWYRQILGQKVEFLVSFYNNEISEKSEIFDDQFSVERPDGSNFTLKIRSTKLEDSAMYFCASQGATPIDEQYFGPGTRLTVT.

This clone was counted only a few times. The chain couples TRBV2 to TRBJ1-6, with 8 bases lining up with TRBD1. This CDR3 region has 16 residues. CDR1 and CDR2 (germline): SNHLY, FYNNEI. V lost 6 bases and J lost 0; bases outside the gene matches: 4. Here the CDR3 reads CASSTGGSSYNSPLHF. Written as DNA, the CDR3 is TGTGCCAGCAGCACAGGGGGAAGCTCCTATAATTCACCCCTCCACTTT.

The count of this clone is one. This sequence joins TRBV18 and TRBJ2-7, with D tentatively TRBD1 (6 bases). Trimming shortened V by 3 bases and J by 0 bases, and 12 bases separated the two germline ends. The CDR3 covers 15 residues. The germline V gene has CDR1 KGHSH and CDR2 LQKENI. The CDR3 DNA reads TGTGCCAGCTCACCCGACACAGGGAGCTCCTACGAGCAGTACTTC. This gives the protein CASSPDTGSSYEQYF.

This chain uses TRBV3-1 (or the pseudogene TRBV3-2) with TRBJ2-1; TRBD2 is a possible D gene (6 bases). This CDR3 contains 13 residues. V lost 0 bases and J lost 8, with 8 bases in between. Per germline, CDR1 LGHDT and CDR2 YNNKEL (reference sequence). In nucleotides, the CDR3 is TGTGCCAGCAGCCAAGAACTAGCTGATGAGCAGTTCTTC. Translated: CASSQELADEQFF.

This clone has only a few counts. The rearrangement joins TRBV5-1 to TRBJ1-4, with TRBD1 identical over 9 bases. The CDR3 covers 16 residues. V lost 0 bases, J lost 7 bases, and 7 bases stayed unmatched. Germline V gene sequence: CDR1 SGHRS, CDR2 YFSETQ. The CDR3 is CASSLDGTGQSEKLFF. DNA of the CDR3: TGCGCCAGCAGCTTGGATGGGACAGGGCAAAGTGAAAAACTGTTTTTT.

This clone was seen only once. The rearrangement uses TRBV11-3 and TRBJ2-7; TRBD1 agrees at 8 bases. V dropped 5 bases and J dropped 4; count of bases not matched to a gene: 4. CDR3 length equals 13 residues. Germline CDR1 and CDR2: SGHNT and YENEEA. The CDR3 here is CASSIDRGYEQYF. CDR3 in DNA: TGTGCCAGCAGCATCGACAGGGGTTACGAGCAGTACTTC.

The rearrangement uses TRBV6-1 and TRBJ2-7; 7 bases are a match to TRBD1. The germline CDR1 and CDR2 sequences are MNHNS and SASEGT. The V segment lost 4 bases and the J segment 3 bases; nucleotides outside the gene matches: 6. This CDR3 contains 14 residues. The CDR3 sequence is CASSGGTALYEQYF. CDR3 coding DNA: TGTGCCAGCAGTGGAGGGACAGCCCTCTACGAGCAGTACTTC.

This sequence joins TRBV4-1 and TRBJ2-1; possibly TRBD1 for D (5 bases). The length of the CDR3 is 14 residues. Germline CDR1 reads MGHRA; CDR2 reads YSYEKL. Trimming removed 3 bases from V and 6 bases from J, with 12 bases in between. CDR3 in amino acids: CASSHRSRVNEQFF. DNA for the CDR3: TGCGCCAGCAGCCATAGGAGCAGGGTCAATGAGCAGTTCTTC.

The chain couples TRBV28 to TRBJ1-1; no firm D call. Trimming removed 3 bases at V and 1 base at J, with 9 bases between. The germline V gene encodes CDR1 MDHEN and CDR2 SYDVKM. The CDR3 is made up of 14 amino acids. CDR3: CASSLVTANTEAFF. DNA for the CDR3: TGTGCCAGCAGTTTGGTTACAGCGAACACTGAAGCTTTCTTT.

The V gene is TRBV7-8, the J gene TRBJ2-1, with 10 bases lining up with TRBD2. The CDR3 runs to 14 residues. Trimming removed 1 base from V and 8 bases from J; junction bases left unmatched: 2. Germline CDR1 and CDR2: SGHVS and FQNEAQ. The CDR3 coding sequence is TGTGCCAGCAGCTTAGTAGCGGGAGGCCATGAGCAGTTCTTC. As protein: CASSLVAGGHEQFF.

V is TRBV7-2 and J is TRBJ2-7, with D perhaps matching TRBD2 (7 bases). The length of the CDR3 is 13 residues. Trimming took off 5 bases at V and 3 bases at J, with 11 bases between the two ends. The germline gives CDR1 SGHTA, CDR2 FQGNSA. The CDR3 DNA follows: TGTGCCAGCAGCCGGGGGGCGGGCTACGAGCAGTACTTC. Translating it yields CASSRGAGYEQYF.

The chain has TRBV11-3 and TRBJ1-4; D gene uncertain. The germline V and J ends were trimmed by 1 base and 0 bases, with 15 bases remaining between them. The CDR3 sequence is 18 residues long. CDR1 and CDR2 (germline): SGHNT, YENEEA. The CDR3 region is CASSLGLLTDATNEKLFF. The CDR3, as DNA: TGTGCCAGCAGCTTAGGGCTTCTTACAGATGCAACTAATGAAAAACTGTTTTTT.

V usage is TRBV9 and J usage is TRBJ1-1; 10 bases align to TRBD1. CDR1 and CDR2 (germline): SGDLS, YYNGEE. With V trimmed by 3 bases and J by 5 bases, 10 bases remained unmatched. The CDR3 is 16 amino acids. CDR3 protein: CASSDGTGERQTEAFF. For the CDR3, the DNA is TGTGCCAGCAGCGACGGGACAGGGGAGAGACAAACTGAAGCTTTCTTT. The whole variable domain, remainder taken from reference TRBV9 and TRBJ1-1, is DSGVTQTPKHLITATGQRVTLRCSPRSGDLSVYWYQQSLDQGLQFLIQYYNGEERAKGNILERFSAQQFPDLHSELNLSSLELGDSALYFCASSDGTGERQTEAFFGQGTRLTVV.

The V gene is TRBV5-4, the J gene TRBJ1-1; 8 bases map to TRBD1. The germline gives CDR1 SGHNT, CDR2 YYREEE (reference sequence). CDR3 length equals 14 residues. V dropped 4 bases and J dropped 5; count of bases not matched to a gene: 7. The DNA of the CDR3 is TGTGCCAGCAGCCGGACAGGGTCAGATACTGAAGCTTTCTTT. This codes for CASSRTGSDTEAFF.

The chain couples TRBV25-1 to TRBJ2-1; the match to TRBD2 covers 8 bases. The CDR3 runs 15 residues. In germline, CDR1 is MGHDK, CDR2 SYGVNS. The ends lost 8 bases at V and 0 bases at J; junction bases unmatched: 6. CDR3: CASRIAGSSYNEQFF. CDR3 nucleotides: TGTGCCAGCCGGATAGCGGGAAGCTCCTACAATGAGCAGTTCTTC.

The genes are TRBV10-2 and TRBJ1-1; D is undetermined. The germline V gene has CDR1 WSHSY and CDR2 SAAADI. The CDR3 has 15 residues. V was cut by 0 bases and J by 0 bases, with 8 bases left in between. Written as DNA, the CDR3 is TGCGCCAGCAGTGAGTCGATTCCGGTGAACACTGAAGCTTTCTTT. It is translated as CASSESIPVNTEAFF.

The rearrangement uses TRBV6-5 and TRBJ1-5, with a possible D match to TRBD1 (5 bases). CDR3 size: 14 residues. Germline CDR1 is MNHEY and CDR2 is SVGAGI. The V gene lost 2 bases and the J gene lost 4 bases, with 9 bases spanning the gap. The CDR3 loop is CASSYRGGNQPQHF. The CDR3 nucleotides read TGTGCCAGCAGTTACAGGGGAGGAAATCAGCCCCAGCATTTT.

The chain couples TRBV24-1 to TRBJ2-1; 9 bases are a match to TRBD1. Germline V CDR1 and CDR2: KGHDR, SFDVKD. This CDR3 comprises 16 residues. The J segment lost 5 bases and the V segment lost 5 bases, leaving 9 bases of the junction unmatched. The CDR3 DNA reads TGTGCCACCAGTGCCTCAGACAGGGGGTTAAACAATGAGCAGTTCTTC. Amino acid sequence: CATSASDRGLNNEQFF.

The count of this clone is one. V is TRBV29-1 and J is TRBJ1-1; 7 bases are a match to TRBD1. The CDR3 is 14 amino acids. Germline-derived CDR1 and CDR2 are SQVTM and ANQGSEA. Unmatched junction bases numbered 7, after V lost 5 bases and J lost 1 base. The CDR3 region is CSVQGGDGNTEAFF. The CDR3, as DNA: TGCAGCGTTCAGGGGGGCGATGGGAACACTGAAGCTTTCTTT.

The rearrangement links TRBV10-2 to TRBJ2-3; TRBD2 matches at 15 bases. The trim removed 0 bases at V and 2 bases at J, leaving 6 bases unmatched. Germline V gene data show CDR1 as WSHSY and CDR2 as SAAADI. CDR3 length: 19 residues. The CDR3 coding sequence is TGCGCCAGCAGTGAGTCCCCGGGACTAGCGGGAGGTGTCACAGATACGCAGTATTTT. Its protein is CASSESPGLAGGVTDTQYF.

The chain uses TRBV20-1 and TRBJ2-7; 11 bases agree with TRBD1. Germline values: CDR1 DFQATT, CDR2 SNEGSKA (reference sequence). The V gene end was trimmed by 3 bases and the J gene end by 4 bases; junction bases not matched to a gene: 8. The CDR3 is made up of 15 amino acids. In DNA, the CDR3 is TGCAGTGCTAGTTCTAGCGGGACAGGGGGTTACGAGCAGTACTTC. It specifies CSASSSGTGGYEQYF.

The chain links TRBV5-8 to TRBJ1-5, with 7 bases aligning to TRBD1. From germline, CDR1 is SGHTS and CDR2 YDEGEE. The CDR3 totals 14 residues. The V gene end was trimmed by 4 bases and the J gene end by 7 bases; junction bases not matched to a gene: 8. The CDR3 is CASSITGVGQPQHF. The CDR3 nucleotides read TGTGCCAGCAGCATTACAGGGGTGGGCCAGCCCCAGCATTTT.

V and J are TRBV5-4 and TRBJ2-7; 8 bases map to TRBD1. From germline, CDR1 is SGHNT and CDR2 YYREEE (reference sequence). The CDR3 totals 14 residues. The J segment lost 5 bases and the V segment lost 0 bases, leaving 4 bases of the junction unmatched. The CDR3 spells CASSLGQGLDEQYF. CDR3 nucleotide sequence: TGTGCCAGCAGCTTGGGACAGGGGTTAGACGAGCAGTACTTC.

The chain is built from TRBV2 and TRBJ2-1, with TRBD2 matching over 8 bases. This CDR3 has 16 residues. J gave up 5 bases and V 2 bases, and 8 bases lay outside the gene matches. The germline gives CDR1 SNHLY, CDR2 FYNNEI. CDR3 region: CASSEWGAGANNEQFF. CDR3 nucleotide sequence: TGTGCCAGCAGTGAATGGGGAGCGGGAGCTAACAATGAGCAGTTCTTC.

The V call is TRBV7-9, the J call TRBJ1-2; perhaps TRBD1 as D (6 bases). Trimming pared 8 bases from V and 6 bases from J, leaving 22 bases between. Per germline, CDR1 SEHNR and CDR2 FQNEAQ (reference sequence). This CDR3 is 15 amino acids long. CDR3 in amino acids: CASPLTGGGQDGYTF. Here the CDR3 DNA reads TGTGCCAGCCCTCTGACGGGCGGGGGGCAGGATGGCTACACCTTC.

This chain links TRBV7-3 with TRBJ1-1, with 7 bases matching TRBD1. Unmatched junction bases numbered 7, after V lost 4 bases and J lost 2 bases. The CDR3 length is 15 residues. The germline V gene encodes CDR1 SGHTA and CDR2 FQGTGA. The CDR3 nucleotides read TGTGCCAGCAGCTCGAAGACAGGGCAAAACACTGAAGCTTTCTTT. Translation: CASSSKTGQNTEAFF.